The present TCR beta chain was sequenced within a study of T cells in Graves' hyperthyroidism and ophthalmopathy. Looking at the study overall: The initial diagnosis was the point when peripheral blood was collected, ahead of any treatment.

This clonotype was detected only a few times. This CDR3 comprises 15 residues. The V gene's germline CDR1 is SGHTA and CDR2 FQGNSA. The germline V and J ends were trimmed by 7 bases and 4 bases, with 17 bases remaining between them. Uncontrolled infection, other autoimmune disease, pregnancy or lactation disqualified patients from enrolment. The investigators amplified TCR beta CDR3 regions from RNA transcripts. Carried out on the TCR CDR3, a first-round RT-PCR used the HTBI primer set. TCRdb analysed the multiplex PCR reads with MiXCR anew, one entry per CDR3 protein. Here the sample spans some 500,000 distinct CDR3 sequences, around 16% being singletons.

The clonotype originates from a woman in her twenties or thirties with Graves' ophthalmopathy. This sequence joins TRBV7-2 and TRBJ2-1; D may correspond to TRBD1 or TRBD2 (7 bases each). The sequenced sample was blood. CDR3 in amino acids: CASTSRGGNYNEQFF. In DNA, the CDR3 is TGTGCCAGCACCTCCAGGGGGGGGAATTACAATGAGCAGTTCTTC.